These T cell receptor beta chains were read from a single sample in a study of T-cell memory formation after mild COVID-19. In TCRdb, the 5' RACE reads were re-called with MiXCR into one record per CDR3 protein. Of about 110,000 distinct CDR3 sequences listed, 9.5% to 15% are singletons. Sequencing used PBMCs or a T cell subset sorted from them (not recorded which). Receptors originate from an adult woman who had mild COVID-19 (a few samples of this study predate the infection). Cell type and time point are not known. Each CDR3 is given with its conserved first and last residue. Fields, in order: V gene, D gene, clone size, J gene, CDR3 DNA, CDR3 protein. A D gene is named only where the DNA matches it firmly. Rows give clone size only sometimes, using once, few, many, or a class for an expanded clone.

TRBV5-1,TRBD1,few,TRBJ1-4,TGCGCCAGCAGCGCCCGGACAGGGACTGGAGCAACTAATGAAAAACTGTTTTTT,CASSARTGTGATNEKLFF
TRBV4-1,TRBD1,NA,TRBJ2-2,TGCGCCAGCAGCCAAGTACAGGGGGCATACACCGGGGAGCTGTTTTTT,CASSQVQGAYTGELFF
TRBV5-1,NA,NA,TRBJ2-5,TGCGCCAGCAGCTCCGGGACTTCCTACCAAGAGACCCAGTACTTC,CASSSGTSYQETQYF
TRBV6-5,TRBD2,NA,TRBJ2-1,TGTGCCAGCAGTTACTCGCCTAGCGGGAGCTCCTACAATGAGCAGTTCTTC,CASSYSPSGSSYNEQFF
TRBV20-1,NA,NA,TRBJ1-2,TGCAGTGCTGGGGGAACTACAGGTTCCTATGGCTACACCTTC,CSAGGTTGSYGYTF
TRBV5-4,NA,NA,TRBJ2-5,TGTGCCAGCAGCGATAACCAAGAGACCCAGTACTTC,CASSDNQETQYF
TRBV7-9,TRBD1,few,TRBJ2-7,TGTGCCAGCAGCACCGGGACAGGCAGCTCCTACGAGCAGTACTTC,CASSTGTGSSYEQYF
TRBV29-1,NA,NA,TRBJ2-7,TGCAGCGTTGTACAGGGTGCTTACGAGCAGTACTTC,CSVVQGAYEQYF
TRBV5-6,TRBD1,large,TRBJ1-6,TGTGCCAGCAACTCCCGGACGGGGACAGGGTTTTCACCCCTCCACTTT,CASNSRTGTGFSPLHF
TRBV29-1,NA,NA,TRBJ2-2,TGCAGCGTTGAACGACAGAACACCGGGGAGCTGTTTTTT,CSVERQNTGELFF
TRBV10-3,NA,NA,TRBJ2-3,TGTGCCATCAGTGAAGGTGGGACAGATACGCAGTATTTT,CAISEGGTDTQYF
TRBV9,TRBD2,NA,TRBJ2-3,TGTGCCAGCAGCGGGGAGGGCTCGGTTGATACGCAGTATTTT,CASSGEGSVDTQYF
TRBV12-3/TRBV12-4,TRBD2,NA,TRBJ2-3,TGTGCCAGCAGTTCGAGGACTAGGGGAAGCACAGATACGCAGTATTTT,CASSSRTRGSTDTQYF
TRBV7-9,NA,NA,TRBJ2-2,TGTGCCAGCAGCTTAGCGGTCGTGAACACCGGGGAGCTGTTTTTT,CASSLAVVNTGELFF
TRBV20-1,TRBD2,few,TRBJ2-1,TGCAGTGCTAGAGGCTTGCTAGCGGTGCTGACCAATGAGCAGTTCTTC,CSARGLLAVLTNEQFF
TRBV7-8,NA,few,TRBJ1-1,TGTGCCAGCAGCTTAGGAGGAGCGGAAGCTTTCTTT,CASSLGGAEAFF
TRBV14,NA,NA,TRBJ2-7,TGTGCCAGCAGCCAAGAATCGTGGCAGGGAAGCGAGCAGTACTTC,CASSQESWQGSEQYF
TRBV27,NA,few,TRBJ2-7,TGTGCCAGCAGCCCCCGGGGTGAATACGAGCAGTACTTC,CASSPRGEYEQYF
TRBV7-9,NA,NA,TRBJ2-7,TGTGCCAGCAGCTCGGCCGGGCAAAGCTCCTACGAGCAGTACTTC,CASSSAGQSSYEQYF
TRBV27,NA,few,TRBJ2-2,TGTGCCAGCAGTTTGACTTCCACCCTACACGGGGAGCTGTTTTTT,CASSLTSTLHGELFF
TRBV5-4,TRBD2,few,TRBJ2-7,TGTGCCAGCAGCGGGGGGACTAGCCCTGCCTACGAGCAGTACTTC,CASSGGTSPAYEQYF
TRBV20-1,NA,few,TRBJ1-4,TGCAGTGCTAGAGTTACAGGTCCAACTAATGAAAAACTGTTTTTT,CSARVTGPTNEKLFF
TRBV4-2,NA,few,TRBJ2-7,TGTGCCAGCAGCCAATGGGACTCGAAGTCCTACCACGAGCAGTACTTC,CASSQWDSKSYHEQYF
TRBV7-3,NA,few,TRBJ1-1,TGTGCCAGCAGCTTAAATCCCGGACGGGGCATGAACACTGAAGCTTTCTTT,CASSLNPGRGMNTEAFF